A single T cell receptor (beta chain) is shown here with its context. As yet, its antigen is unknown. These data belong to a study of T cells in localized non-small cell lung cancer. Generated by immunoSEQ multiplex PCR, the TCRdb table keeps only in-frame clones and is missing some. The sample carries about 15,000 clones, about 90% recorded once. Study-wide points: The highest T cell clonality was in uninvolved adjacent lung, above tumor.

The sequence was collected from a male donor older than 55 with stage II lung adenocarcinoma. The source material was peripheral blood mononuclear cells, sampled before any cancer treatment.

CDR3: CASSLASYEQFF. CDR3 sequence (DNA): TGTGCCAGCAGCTTGGCATCCTATGAGCAGTTCTTC. The chain recombines TRBV5-6 with TRBJ2-1; unclear D gene. Germline V gene data show CDR1 as SGHDT and CDR2 as YYEEEE. CDR3 length: 12 amino acids. The germline V and J ends were trimmed by 0 bases and 8 bases, with 6 bases remaining between them.